The following is a T cell receptor beta chain sequence with its context. The CDR3 is 13 amino acids. Trimming took 6 bases from V and 5 from J; bases not matched to a gene: 1. Germline CDR1 is MNHEY and CDR2 is SVGAGI. The data were obtained in a study of blood T cell repertoires in COVID-19. Study-wide background: The United States, Italy and Spain supplied acute and convalescent COVID-19 samples. Nucleic acid was either cDNA or gDNA, and it came from T cells, B-cell-depleted T cells, or PBMCs.

Original analysis: Reference gene primer amplification gave nucleated cell count estimates. TCRdb's copy holds only in-frame clones and misses some; the assay was immunoSEQ multiplex PCR. The D gene and trimming were derived from the DNA, and the V and J assignments and clone size from that table. The table records some 97,000 clones, 85% to 90% of them present only once. The chain couples TRBV6-5 to TRBJ1-4; the match to TRBD1 covers 9 bases. The sequence came from a human donor in a cohort sampled during active COVID-19. Source material: peripheral blood. The CDR3 DNA is TGTGCCAGCAGAGGGACAGGGAATGAAAAACTGTTTTTT. It specifies CASRGTGNEKLFF.